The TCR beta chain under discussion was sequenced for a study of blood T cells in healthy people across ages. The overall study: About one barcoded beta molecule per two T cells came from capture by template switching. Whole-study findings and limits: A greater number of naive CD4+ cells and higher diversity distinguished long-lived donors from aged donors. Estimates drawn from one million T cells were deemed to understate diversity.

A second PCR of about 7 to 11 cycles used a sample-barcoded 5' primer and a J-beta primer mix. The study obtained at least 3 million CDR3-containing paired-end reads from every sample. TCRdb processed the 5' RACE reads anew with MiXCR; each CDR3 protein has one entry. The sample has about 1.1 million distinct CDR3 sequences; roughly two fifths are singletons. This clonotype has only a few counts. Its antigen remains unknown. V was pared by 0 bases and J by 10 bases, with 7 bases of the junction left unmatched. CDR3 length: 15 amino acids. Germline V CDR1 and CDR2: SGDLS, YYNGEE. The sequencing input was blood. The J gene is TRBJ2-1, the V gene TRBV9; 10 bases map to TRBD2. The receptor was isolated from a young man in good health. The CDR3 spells CASSVVPSGGQEQFF. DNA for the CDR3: TGTGCCAGCAGCGTAGTCCCTAGCGGGGGACAAGAGCAGTTCTTC.